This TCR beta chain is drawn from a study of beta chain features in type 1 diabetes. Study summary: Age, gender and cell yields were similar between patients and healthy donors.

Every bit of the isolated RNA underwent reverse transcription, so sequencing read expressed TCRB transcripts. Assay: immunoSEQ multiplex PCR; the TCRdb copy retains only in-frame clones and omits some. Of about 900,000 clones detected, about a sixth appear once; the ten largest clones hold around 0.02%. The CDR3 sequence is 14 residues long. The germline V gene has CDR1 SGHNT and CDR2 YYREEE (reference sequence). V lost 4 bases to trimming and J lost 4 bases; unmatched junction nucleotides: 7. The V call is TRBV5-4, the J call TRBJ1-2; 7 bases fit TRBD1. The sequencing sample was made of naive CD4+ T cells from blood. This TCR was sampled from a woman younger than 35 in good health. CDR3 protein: CASSTKTGTYGYTF. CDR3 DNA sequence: TGTGCCAGCAGCACAAAGACAGGGACCTATGGCTACACCTTC.